These T cell receptor beta chains were read from a single sample in a study of blood T cell repertoires in COVID-19. The repertoire was sequenced with immunoSEQ multiplex PCR; TCRdb's copy has only in-frame clones and lacks some. Among 130,000 to 150,000 clones listed, 70% to 90% were seen once. The sequenced sample was peripheral blood. The origin of the receptors is a woman aged 55-69 years with COVID-19, enrolled during active disease. Both conserved end residues are part of each CDR3. The order of the fields is J gene, V gene, CDR3 length, CDR3 protein.

TRBJ1-5 | TRBV3-1/TRBV3-2 | 15 | CASSQGATGYQPQHF
TRBJ2-1 | TRBV4-1 | 17 | CASRTPGASGERVGQFF
TRBJ1-2 | TRBV6-5 | 15 | CASRLGTGKGHGYTF
TRBJ1-5 | TRBV6-6 | 15 | CASSYQGARNQPQHF
TRBJ1-3 | TRBV18 | 20 | CASSKALASPTPFSGNTIYF
TRBJ2-1 | TRBV5-1 | 14 | CASSLLVAEDEQFF
TRBJ1-2 | TRBV28 | 13 | CASSSSANYGYTF
TRBJ1-4 | TRBV24-1 | 14 | CATPEGQGIEKLFF
TRBJ2-6 | TRBV20-1 | 15 | CSASFAGSGANVLTF
TRBJ2-1 | TRBV6-5 | 15 | CASSHGQGAYNEQFF
TRBJ2-1 | TRBV2 | 15 | CASSASAGNYNEQFF
TRBJ2-7 | TRBV6-5 | 13 | CASKTGEVYEQYF
TRBJ1-3 | TRBV5-8 | 14 | CASRDSFSGNTIYF
TRBJ2-1 | TRBV4-2 | 13 | CASSQDIGGEQFF
TRBJ1-1 | TRBV5-1 | 13 | CASSLGQSTEAFF
TRBJ2-5 | TRBV27 | 14 | CASYREGTPETQYF
TRBJ2-7 | TRBV7-9 | 14 | CASSLSARGGEQYF
TRBJ1-5 | TRBV30 | 13 | CAWDTGGNQPQHF
TRBJ1-4 | TRBV7-3 | 13 | CASSIDRGEKLFF
TRBJ2-7 | TRBV5-1 | 17 | CASSLNLGFVHAYEQYF
TRBJ2-7 | TRBV3-1/TRBV3-2 | 15 | CASSPYFPGGYEQYF
TRBJ1-1 | TRBV7-9 | 15 | CASSRRDRGGTEAFF
TRBJ2-5 | TRBV6-5 | 13 | CASSTSLGETQYF
TRBJ2-4 | TRBV7-2 | 13 | CASSLGQRAIQYF
TRBJ2-4 | TRBV7-9 | 17 | CASEALSPEAPKNIQYF
TRBJ2-3 | TRBV19 | 15 | CASGNRGLNTDTQYF
TRBJ1-2 | TRBV9 | 15 | CASSVEEDRIYGYTF
TRBJ2-2 | TRBV7-7 | 16 | CASSLAPGGETGELFF
TRBJ2-1 | TRBV7-2 | 16 | CASSLSSAGGYNEQFF
TRBJ2-2 | TRBV5-4 | 17 | CASSHHTGGVATGELFF
TRBJ1-1 | TRBV7-3 | 14 | CASSPTGAGTEAFF
TRBJ1-4 | TRBV18 | 15 | CASSPRTGTNEKLFF
TRBJ1-2 | TRBV19 | 12 | CASLQDNYGYTF
TRBJ1-2 | TRBV7-8 | 16 | CASSLVAGEYDYGYTF
TRBJ2-2 | TRBV2 | 12 | CASFRGSGELFF
TRBJ1-3 | TRBV18 | 16 | CASSPLGGFSGNTIYF
TRBJ2-3 | TRBV5-6 | 11 | CASSLADTQYF
TRBJ2-3 | TRBV5-4 | 15 | CASSLGSTGADTQYF
TRBJ1-5 | TRBV7-9 | 16 | CASSSGQGGLNQPQHF
TRBJ2-2 | TRBV7-3 | 16 | CASSLNGPGDTGELFF
TRBJ2-7 | TRBV30 | 13 | CAWSGGRDYEQYF
TRBJ2-1 | TRBV5-1 | 13 | CASSSQGFAEQFF
TRBJ2-2 | TRBV6-4 | 14 | CASSPELNTGELFF